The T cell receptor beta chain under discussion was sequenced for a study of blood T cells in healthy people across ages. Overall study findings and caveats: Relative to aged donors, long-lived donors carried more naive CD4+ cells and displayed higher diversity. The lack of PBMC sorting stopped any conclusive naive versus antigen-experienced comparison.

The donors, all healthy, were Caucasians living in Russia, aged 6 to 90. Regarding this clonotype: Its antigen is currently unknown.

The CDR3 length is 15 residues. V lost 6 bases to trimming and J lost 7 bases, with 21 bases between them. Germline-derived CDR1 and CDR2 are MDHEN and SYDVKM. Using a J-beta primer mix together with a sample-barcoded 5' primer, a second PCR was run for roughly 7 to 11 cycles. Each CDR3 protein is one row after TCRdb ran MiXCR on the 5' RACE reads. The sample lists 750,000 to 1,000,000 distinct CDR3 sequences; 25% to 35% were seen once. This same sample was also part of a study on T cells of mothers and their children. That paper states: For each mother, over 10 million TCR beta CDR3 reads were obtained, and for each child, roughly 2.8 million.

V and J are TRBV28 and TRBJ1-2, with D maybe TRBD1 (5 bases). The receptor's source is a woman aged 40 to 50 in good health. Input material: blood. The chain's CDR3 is CASRGWSRAHGGYTF. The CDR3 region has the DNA TGTGCCAGCAGGGGTTGGAGCAGGGCCCATGGTGGCTACACCTTC.